The rows below give T cell receptor beta chains drawn from one sample of a study of long-term antiretroviral therapy in people with HIV. Using immunoSEQ multiplex PCR, the repertoire was profiled, and TCRdb retains in-frame clones only, with some absent. Of some 18,000 clones in the sample, more than 65% were seen once. Source: unsorted PBMCs, taken 0.5 years before starting antiretroviral therapy. Source of these receptors: a woman aged 45-59 years with HIV. Each CDR3 is given with its conserved first and last residue. D genes are given only for firm matches. Rows may omit the clone size; those that give it use once, few, many or a size class.

>TRBD1|TRBV4-2|TRBJ1-2|few
CASSRQGAYGYTF
TGTGCCAGCAGCCGACAGGGGGCCTATGGCTACACCTTC
>TRBD1|TRBV6-6|TRBJ1-1|NA
CASSGRDRGGSEAFF
TGTGCCAGCAGCGGCAGGGACAGGGGGGGGAGTGAAGCTTTCTTT
>NA|TRBV14|TRBJ1-3|NA
CASSQVRGVGNTIYF
TGTGCCAGCAGCCAAGTGAGAGGTGTTGGAAACACCATATATTTT
>NA|TRBV5-4|TRBJ1-2|NA
CASSLEGLGGYTF
TGTGCCAGCAGCTTGGAGGGACTGGGTGGCTACACCTTC
>TRBD1|TRBV7-2|TRBJ2-1|NA
CASSLRTGGPYNEQFF
TGTGCCAGCAGCCTACGGACAGGAGGCCCCTACAATGAGCAGTTCTTC
>TRBD2|TRBV5-1|TRBJ2-2|NA
CASSPRVLTSGVTNTGELFF
TGCGCCAGCAGCCCGAGGGTTTTGACTAGCGGGGTTACGAACACCGGGGAGCTGTTTTTT
>NA|TRBV11-2|TRBJ2-7|NA
CASSLVPRPSYEQYF
TGTGCCAGCAGCTTAGTCCCCCGGCCCTCCTACGAGCAGTACTTC
>NA|TRBV30|TRBJ1-5|NA
CAWSEGLNQPQHF
TGTGCCTGGAGTGAAGGGTTGAATCAGCCCCAGCATTTT
>TRBD1|TRBV27|TRBJ1-6|few
CASSPRDRPVSPLHF
TGTGCCAGCAGTCCCCGGGACAGGCCGGTATCACCCCTCCACTTT
>TRBD1|TRBV28|TRBJ1-5|NA
CASSKGQGSTQPQHF
TGTGCCAGCAGTAAGGGACAGGGGTCGACGCAGCCCCAGCATTTT
>TRBD2|TRBV7-3|TRBJ2-3|once
CASSPGGLGDTQYF
TGTGCCAGCAGCCCGGGGGGGCTGGGAGATACGCAGTATTTT
>NA|TRBV6-1|TRBJ2-1|NA
CASRGYNEQFF
TGTGCCAGCAGGGGGTACAATGAGCAGTTCTTC
>TRBD1|TRBV5-1|TRBJ2-1|NA
CASSQQGVRDGEQFF
TGCGCCAGCAGCCAACAGGGGGTTAGGGATGGTGAGCAGTTCTTC
>TRBD1|TRBV9|TRBJ1-2|NA
CASSSPGQGNYGYTF
TGTGCCAGCAGCTCTCCGGGACAGGGGAACTATGGCTACACCTTC
>TRBD2|TRBV5-1|TRBJ2-1|NA
CASSRGYAAGGSQFF
TGCGCCAGCAGCCGGGGCTATGCGGCGGGGGGTTCTCAGTTCTTC
>TRBD1|TRBV12-5|TRBJ1-1|once
CASGSKQGSLVNTEAFF
TGTGCTAGTGGTTCCAAACAGGGGTCCCTAGTGAACACTGAAGCTTTCTTT
>NA|TRBV2|TRBJ2-3|NA
CASTSSRGSTDTQYF
TGTGCCAGCACCAGTTCGAGGGGTTCCACAGATACGCAGTATTTT
>NA|TRBV11-3|TRBJ2-1|once
CASSPLGQFF
TGTGCCAGCAGCCCCCTAGGGCAGTTCTTC
>NA|TRBV6-5|TRBJ2-2|NA
CASSYSSQITGELFF
TGTGCCAGCAGTTACTCGTCCCAGATCACCGGGGAGCTGTTTTTT
>TRBD1|TRBV7-7|TRBJ2-3|NA
CASSPRDSSTDTQYF
TGTGCCAGCAGCCCGAGGGACAGTAGCACAGATACGCAGTATTTT
>TRBD1|TRBV5-1|TRBJ2-3|NA
CASSSGTGSADTQYF
TGCGCCAGCAGCTCCGGGACAGGGAGCGCAGATACGCAGTATTTT
>NA|TRBV7-2|TRBJ1-2|NA
CASSLVGVTRMGGYTF
TGTGCCAGCAGCTTAGTAGGCGTCACTCGGATGGGAGGCTACACCTTC
>TRBD1|TRBV4-1|TRBJ2-3|NA
CASSQAGGADTQYF
TGCGCCAGCAGCCAAGCAGGGGGTGCAGATACGCAGTATTTT
>TRBD1|TRBV5-1|TRBJ2-1|NA
CASRTGQGIGEQFF
TGCGCCAGCAGGACGGGACAGGGGATAGGTGAGCAGTTCTTC
>NA|TRBV27|TRBJ1-4|few
CASTPGRGEKLFF
TGTGCCAGCACCCCTGGGCGGGGTGAAAAACTGTTTTTT
>NA|TRBV13|TRBJ2-3|NA
CASSFMDRNTDTQYF
TGTGCCAGCAGCTTTATGGACAGAAACACAGATACGCAGTATTTT
>NA|TRBV9|TRBJ1-2|NA
CASSVDSRSYTF
TGTGCCAGCAGCGTAGACTCGCGATCCTACACCTTC
>NA|TRBV11-2|TRBJ1-1|NA
CASSSQGSNTEAFF
TGTGCCAGCAGCTCACAAGGGTCGAACACTGAAGCTTTCTTT
>NA|TRBV11-2|TRBJ1-5|NA
CASSLQGFNQPQHF
TGTGCCAGCAGCTTACAAGGTTTCAATCAGCCCCAGCATTTT
>NA|TRBV5-1|TRBJ2-2|NA
CASSLAIQGNTGELFF
TGCGCCAGCAGCTTGGCCATACAGGGGAACACCGGGGAGCTGTTTTTT
>NA|TRBV6-5|TRBJ2-4|NA
CASSSGTPNEGNIQYF
TGTGCCAGCAGTTCGGGGACACCAAACGAGGGAAACATTCAGTACTTC
>TRBD2|TRBV9|TRBJ2-5|NA
CASSRTSQETQYF
TGTGCCAGCAGCCGGACTAGCCAAGAGACCCAGTACTTC
>NA|TRBV29-1|TRBJ1-2|NA
CSVPSGGKGYGYTF
TGCAGCGTCCCAAGCGGGGGGAAGGGCTATGGCTACACCTTC
>TRBD1|TRBV6-5|TRBJ1-2|NA
CASSYRDSPYGYTF
TGTGCCAGCAGTTACAGGGACAGCCCTTATGGCTACACCTTC
>TRBD1|TRBV5-1|TRBJ2-3|NA
CASSLVGQGMPDTQYF
TGCGCCAGCAGCTTGGTGGGACAGGGGATGCCAGATACGCAGTATTTT
>NA|TRBV19|TRBJ1-5|few
CASTGVGRVSNQPQHF
TGTGCCAGTACTGGGGTGGGGCGGGTTAGCAATCAGCCCCAGCATTTT
>NA|TRBV9|TRBJ1-1|few
CASRVAEGVPEAFF
TGTGCCAGCAGGGTAGCTGAAGGTGTACCTGAAGCTTTCTTT
>TRBD2|TRBV4-1|TRBJ2-2|NA
CASSQKALAGGNTGELFF
TGCGCCAGCAGCCAAAAAGCCCTAGCGGGGGGGAACACCGGGGAGCTGTTTTTT
>NA|TRBV29-1|TRBJ1-2|NA
CSATVNYGYTF
TGCAGCGCTACAGTTAACTATGGCTACACCTTC